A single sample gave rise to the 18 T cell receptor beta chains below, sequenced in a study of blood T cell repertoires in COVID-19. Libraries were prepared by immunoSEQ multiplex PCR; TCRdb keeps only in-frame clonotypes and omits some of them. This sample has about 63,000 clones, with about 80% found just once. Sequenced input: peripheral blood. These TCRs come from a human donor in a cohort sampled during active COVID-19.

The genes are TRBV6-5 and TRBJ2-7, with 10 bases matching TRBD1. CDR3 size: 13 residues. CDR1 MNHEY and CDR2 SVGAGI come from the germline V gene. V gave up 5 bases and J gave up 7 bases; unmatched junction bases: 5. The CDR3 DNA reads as TGTGCCAGCAGTCCGACAGGGGGCGGTGAGCAGTACTTC. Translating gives CASSPTGGGEQYF.

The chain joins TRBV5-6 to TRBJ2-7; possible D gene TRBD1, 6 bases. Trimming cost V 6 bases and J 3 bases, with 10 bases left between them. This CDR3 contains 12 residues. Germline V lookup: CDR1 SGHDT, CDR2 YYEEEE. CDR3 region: CASTATGYEQYF. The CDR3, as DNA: TGTGCCAGCACCGCGACAGGCTACGAGCAGTACTTC.

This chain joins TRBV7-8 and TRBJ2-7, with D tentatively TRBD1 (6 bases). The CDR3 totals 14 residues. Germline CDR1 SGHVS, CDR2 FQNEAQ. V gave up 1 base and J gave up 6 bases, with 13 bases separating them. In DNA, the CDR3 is TGTGCCAGCAGCTTAGGAGCCGGGACAAGCGAGCAGTACTTC. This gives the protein CASSLGAGTSEQYF.

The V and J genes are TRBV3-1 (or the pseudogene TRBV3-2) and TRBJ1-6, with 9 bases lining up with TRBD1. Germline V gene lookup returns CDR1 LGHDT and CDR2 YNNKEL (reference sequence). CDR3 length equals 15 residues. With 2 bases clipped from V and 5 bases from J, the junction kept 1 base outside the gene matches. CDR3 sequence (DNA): TGTGCCAGCAGCCAAACAGGGGGCAATAATTCACCCCTCCACTTT. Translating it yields CASSQTGGNNSPLHF.

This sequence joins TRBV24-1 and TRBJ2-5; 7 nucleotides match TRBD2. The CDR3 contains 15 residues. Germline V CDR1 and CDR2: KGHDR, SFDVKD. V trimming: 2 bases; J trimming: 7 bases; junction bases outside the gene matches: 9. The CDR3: CATSDSGGYRGTQYF. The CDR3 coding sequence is TGTGCCACCAGTGATTCCGGGGGGTACCGTGGGACCCAGTACTTC.

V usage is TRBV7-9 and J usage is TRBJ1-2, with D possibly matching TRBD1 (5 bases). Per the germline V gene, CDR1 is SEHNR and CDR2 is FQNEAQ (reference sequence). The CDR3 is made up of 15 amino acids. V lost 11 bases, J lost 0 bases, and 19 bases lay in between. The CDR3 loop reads CAGGDPNRSNYGYTF. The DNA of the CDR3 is TGTGCCGGGGGGGACCCAAACCGTTCTAACTATGGCTACACCTTC.

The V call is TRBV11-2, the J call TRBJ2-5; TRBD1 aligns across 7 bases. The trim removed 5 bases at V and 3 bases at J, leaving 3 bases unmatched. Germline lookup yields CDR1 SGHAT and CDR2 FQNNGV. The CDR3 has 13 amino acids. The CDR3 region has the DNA TGTGCCAGCAGCCCCACAGGGGAAGAGACCCAGTACTTC. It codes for CASSPTGEETQYF.

In DNA, the CDR3 is TGTGCCAGCACCATCGCCGGGTCAAGCTCCTACGAGCAGTACTTC. Residues: CASTIAGSSSYEQYF. The V gene is TRBV28, the J gene TRBJ2-7; D is unresolved. V gave up 7 bases and J gave up 0 bases, with 16 bases separating them. The CDR3 sequence is 15 residues long. In germline, CDR1 is MDHEN, CDR2 SYDVKM.

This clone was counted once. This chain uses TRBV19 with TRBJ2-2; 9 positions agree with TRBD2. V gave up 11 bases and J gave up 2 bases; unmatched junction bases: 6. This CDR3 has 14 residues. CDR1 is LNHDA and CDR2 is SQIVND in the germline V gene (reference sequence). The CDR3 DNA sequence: TGTGCCTGCTTGACTAGCGGAAACACCGGGGAGCTGTTTTTT. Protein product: CACLTSGNTGELFF.

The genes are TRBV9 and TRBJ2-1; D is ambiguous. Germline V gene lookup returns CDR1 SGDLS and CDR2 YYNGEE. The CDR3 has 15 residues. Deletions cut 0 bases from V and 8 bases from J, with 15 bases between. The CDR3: CASSVASINPYEQFF. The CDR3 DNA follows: TGTGCCAGCAGCGTAGCCAGTATAAACCCATATGAGCAGTTCTTC.

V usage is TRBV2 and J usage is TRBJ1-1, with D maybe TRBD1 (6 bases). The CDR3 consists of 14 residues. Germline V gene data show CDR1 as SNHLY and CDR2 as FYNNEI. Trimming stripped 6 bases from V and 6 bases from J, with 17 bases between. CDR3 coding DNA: TGTGCCAGCAGCACAGGGCTGAGGGGTGCTGAAGCTTTCTTT. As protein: CASSTGLRGAEAFF.

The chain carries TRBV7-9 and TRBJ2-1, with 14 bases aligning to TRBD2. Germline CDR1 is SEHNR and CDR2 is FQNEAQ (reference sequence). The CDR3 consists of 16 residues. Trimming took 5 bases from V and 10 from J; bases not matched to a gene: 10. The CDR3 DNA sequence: TGTGCCAGCAGCCCCCCGACTAGCGGGAGGGTGGACGAGCAGTTCTTC. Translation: CASSPPTSGRVDEQFF.

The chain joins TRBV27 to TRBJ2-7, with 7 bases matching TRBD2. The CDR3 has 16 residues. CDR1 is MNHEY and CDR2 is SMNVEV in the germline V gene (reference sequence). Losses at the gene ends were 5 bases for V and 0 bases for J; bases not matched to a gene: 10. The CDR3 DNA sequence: TGTGCCAGCAGTCCGTCTGCGGGAGTAATCTCCTACGAGCAGTACTTC. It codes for CASSPSAGVISYEQYF.

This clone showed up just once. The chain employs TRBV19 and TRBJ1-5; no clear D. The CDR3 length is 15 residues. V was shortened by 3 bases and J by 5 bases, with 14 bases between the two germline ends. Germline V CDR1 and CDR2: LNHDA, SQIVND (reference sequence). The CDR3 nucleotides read TGTGCCAGTAGTATTATAAAAACAGCACATCAGCCCCAGCATTTT. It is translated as CASSIIKTAHQPQHF.

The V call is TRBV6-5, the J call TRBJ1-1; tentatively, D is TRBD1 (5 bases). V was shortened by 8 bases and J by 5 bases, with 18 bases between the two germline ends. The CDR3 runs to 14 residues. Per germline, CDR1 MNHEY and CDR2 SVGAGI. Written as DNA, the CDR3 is TGTGCCAGCCAAGAGACAGTTGAGTTGACTGAAGCTTTCTTT. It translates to CASQETVELTEAFF.

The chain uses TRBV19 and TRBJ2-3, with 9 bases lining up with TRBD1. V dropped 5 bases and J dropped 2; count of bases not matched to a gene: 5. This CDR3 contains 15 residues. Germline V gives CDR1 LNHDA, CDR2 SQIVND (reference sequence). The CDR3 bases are TGTGCCAGTAGTTCCCGGGACAGGGTCACAGATACGCAGTATTTT. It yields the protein CASSSRDRVTDTQYF.

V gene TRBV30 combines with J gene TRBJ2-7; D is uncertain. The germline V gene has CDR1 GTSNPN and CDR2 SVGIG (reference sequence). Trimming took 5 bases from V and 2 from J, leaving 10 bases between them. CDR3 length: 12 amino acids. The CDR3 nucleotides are TGTGCCTGGGGGATTACAGCCTACGAGCAGTACTTC. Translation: CAWGITAYEQYF.

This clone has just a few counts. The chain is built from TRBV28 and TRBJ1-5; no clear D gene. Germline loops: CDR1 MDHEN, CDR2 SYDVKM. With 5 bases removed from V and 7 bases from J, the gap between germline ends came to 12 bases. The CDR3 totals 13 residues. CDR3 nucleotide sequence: TGTGCCAGCAGTGAAACGGGAGACCAGCCCCAGCATTTT. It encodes CASSETGDQPQHF.